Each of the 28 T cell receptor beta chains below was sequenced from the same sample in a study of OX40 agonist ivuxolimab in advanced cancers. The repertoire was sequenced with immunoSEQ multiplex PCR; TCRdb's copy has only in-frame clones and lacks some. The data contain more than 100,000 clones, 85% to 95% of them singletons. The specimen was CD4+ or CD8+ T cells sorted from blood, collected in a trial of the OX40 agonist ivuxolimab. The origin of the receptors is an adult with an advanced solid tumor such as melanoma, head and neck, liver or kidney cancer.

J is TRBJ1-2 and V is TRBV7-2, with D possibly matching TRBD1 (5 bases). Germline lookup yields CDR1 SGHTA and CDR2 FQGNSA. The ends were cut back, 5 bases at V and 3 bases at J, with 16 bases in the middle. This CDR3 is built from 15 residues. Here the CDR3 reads CASSPAGQGDYGYTF. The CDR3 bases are TGTGCCAGCAGCCCCGCGGGGCAGGGTGACTATGGCTACACCTTC.

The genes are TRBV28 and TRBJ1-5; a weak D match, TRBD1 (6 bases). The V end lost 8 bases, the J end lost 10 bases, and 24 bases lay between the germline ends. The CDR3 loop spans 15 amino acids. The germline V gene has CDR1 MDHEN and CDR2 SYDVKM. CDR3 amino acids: CASSGGQEYLRPQHF. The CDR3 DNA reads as TGTGCCAGCTCGGGGGGGCAGGAGTACCTTCGTCCCCAGCATTTT. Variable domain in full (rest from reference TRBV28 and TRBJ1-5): DVKVTQSSRYLVKRTGEKVFLECVQDMDHENMFWYRQDPGLGLRLIYFSYDVKMKEKGDIPEGYSVSREKKERFSLILESASTNQTSMYLCASSGGQEYLRPQHFGDGTRLSIL.

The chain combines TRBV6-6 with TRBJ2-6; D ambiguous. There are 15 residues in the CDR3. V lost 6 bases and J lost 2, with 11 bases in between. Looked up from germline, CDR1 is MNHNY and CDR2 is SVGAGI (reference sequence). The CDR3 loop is CASSYDSTGANVLTF. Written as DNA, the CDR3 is TGTGCCAGCAGCTACGATTCCACTGGGGCCAACGTCCTGACTTTC.

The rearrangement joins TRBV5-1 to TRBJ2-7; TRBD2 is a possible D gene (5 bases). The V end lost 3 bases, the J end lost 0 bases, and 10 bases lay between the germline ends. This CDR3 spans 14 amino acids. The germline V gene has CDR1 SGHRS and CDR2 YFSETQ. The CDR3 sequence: CASSSWTDSYEQYF. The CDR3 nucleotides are TGCGCCAGCAGCTCCTGGACTGACTCCTACGAGCAGTACTTC. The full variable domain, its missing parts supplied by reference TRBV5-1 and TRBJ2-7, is KAGVTQTPRYLIKTRGQQVTLSCSPISGHRSVSWYQQTPGQGLQFLFEYFSETQRNKGNFPGRFSGRQFSNSRSEMNVSTLELGDSALYLCASSSWTDSYEQYFGPGTRLTVT.

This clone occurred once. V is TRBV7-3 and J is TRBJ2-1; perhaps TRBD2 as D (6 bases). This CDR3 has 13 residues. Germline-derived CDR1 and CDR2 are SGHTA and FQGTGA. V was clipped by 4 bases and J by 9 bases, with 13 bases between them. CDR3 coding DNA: TGTGCCAGCAGCTCTACCCACGGGAGTGAGCAGTTCTTC. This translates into CASSSTHGSEQFF. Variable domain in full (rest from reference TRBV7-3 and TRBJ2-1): GAGVSQTPSNKVTEKGKYVELRCDPISGHTALYWYRQSLGQGPEFLIYFQGTGAADDSGLPNDRFFAVRPEGSVSTLKIQRTERGDSAVYLCASSSTHGSEQFFGPGTRLTVL.

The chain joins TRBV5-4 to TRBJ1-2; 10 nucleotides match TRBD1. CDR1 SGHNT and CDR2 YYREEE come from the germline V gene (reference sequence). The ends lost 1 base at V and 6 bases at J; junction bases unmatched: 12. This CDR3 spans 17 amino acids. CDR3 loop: CASSLFDRGQYDHGYTF. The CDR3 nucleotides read TGTGCCAGCAGCTTGTTCGACAGGGGGCAGTACGATCATGGCTACACCTTC.

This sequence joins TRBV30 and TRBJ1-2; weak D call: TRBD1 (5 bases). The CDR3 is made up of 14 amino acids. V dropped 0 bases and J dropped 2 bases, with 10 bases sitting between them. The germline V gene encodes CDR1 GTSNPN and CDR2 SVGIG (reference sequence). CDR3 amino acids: CAWSVRKGNYGYTF. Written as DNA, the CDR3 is TGTGCCTGGAGTGTACGAAAGGGGAACTATGGCTACACCTTC.

The CDR3 is CASSYSSGNYGYTF. The CDR3 nucleotides are TGTGCCAGCAGTTACTCCTCGGGGAACTATGGCTACACCTTC. The rearrangement joins TRBV6-6 to TRBJ1-2; D is ambiguous. V shed 0 bases and J shed 2 bases, with 7 bases lying between them. CDR1 and CDR2 (germline): MNHNY, SVGAGI (reference sequence). CDR3 size: 14 residues.

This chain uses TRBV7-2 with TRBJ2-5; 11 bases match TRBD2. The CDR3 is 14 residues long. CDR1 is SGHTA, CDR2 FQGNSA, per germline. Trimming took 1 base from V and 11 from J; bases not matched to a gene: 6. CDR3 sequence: CASSLETSGVLQYF. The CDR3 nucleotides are TGTGCCAGCAGCTTAGAGACTAGCGGGGTTCTGCAGTACTTC.

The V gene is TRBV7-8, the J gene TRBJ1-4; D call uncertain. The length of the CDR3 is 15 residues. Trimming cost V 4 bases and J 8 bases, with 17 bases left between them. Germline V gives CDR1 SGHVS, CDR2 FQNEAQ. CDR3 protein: CASSSLGPGGEKLFF. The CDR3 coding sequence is TGTGCCAGCAGCTCCCTGGGCCCCGGCGGGGAAAAACTGTTTTTT.

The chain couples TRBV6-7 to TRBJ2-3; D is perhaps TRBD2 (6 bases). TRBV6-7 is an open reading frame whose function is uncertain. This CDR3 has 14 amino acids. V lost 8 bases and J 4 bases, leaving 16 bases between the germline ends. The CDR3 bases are TGTGCCAGCCCGTGGCGGGGCTCCCCAGATACGCAGTATTTT. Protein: CASPWRGSPDTQYF.

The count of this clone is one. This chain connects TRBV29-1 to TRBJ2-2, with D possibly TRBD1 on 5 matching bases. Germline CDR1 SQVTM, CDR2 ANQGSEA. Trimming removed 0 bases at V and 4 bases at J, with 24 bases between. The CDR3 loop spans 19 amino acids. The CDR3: CSVEDRSRRQGPLTGELFF. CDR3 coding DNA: TGCAGCGTTGAAGATCGAAGTCGGCGGCAGGGCCCCCTCACCGGGGAGCTGTTTTTT.

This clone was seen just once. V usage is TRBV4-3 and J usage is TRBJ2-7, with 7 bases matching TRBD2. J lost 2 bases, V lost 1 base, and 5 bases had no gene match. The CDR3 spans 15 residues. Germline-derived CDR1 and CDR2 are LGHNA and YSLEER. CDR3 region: CASSQGAGRTYEQYF. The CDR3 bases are TGCGCCAGCAGCCAAGGGGCCGGGAGGACCTACGAGCAGTACTTC.

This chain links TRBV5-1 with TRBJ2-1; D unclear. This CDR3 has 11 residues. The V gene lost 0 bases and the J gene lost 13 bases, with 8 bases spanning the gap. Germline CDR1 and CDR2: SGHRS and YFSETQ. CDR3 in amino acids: CASSLDALQFF. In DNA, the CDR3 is TGCGCCAGCAGCTTGGATGCTCTTCAGTTCTTC.

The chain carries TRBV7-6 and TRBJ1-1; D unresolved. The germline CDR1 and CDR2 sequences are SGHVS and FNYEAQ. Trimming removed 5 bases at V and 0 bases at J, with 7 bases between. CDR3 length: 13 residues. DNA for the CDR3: TGTGCCAGCAGCCGAAACATGAACACTGAAGCTTTCTTT. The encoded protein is CASSRNMNTEAFF.

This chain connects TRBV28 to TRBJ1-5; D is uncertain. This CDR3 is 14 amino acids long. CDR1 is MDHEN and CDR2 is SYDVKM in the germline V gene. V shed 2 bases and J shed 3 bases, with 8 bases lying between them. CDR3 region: CASSLGGYNQPQHF. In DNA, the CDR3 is TGTGCCAGCAGTTTAGGAGGGTACAATCAGCCCCAGCATTTT.

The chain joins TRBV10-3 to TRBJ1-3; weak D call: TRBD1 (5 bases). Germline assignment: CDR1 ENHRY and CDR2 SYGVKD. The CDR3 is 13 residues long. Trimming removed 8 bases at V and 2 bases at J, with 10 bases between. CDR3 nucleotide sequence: TGTGCCATCGGCGGGGGTACTGGAAACACCATATATTTT. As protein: CAIGGGTGNTIYF.

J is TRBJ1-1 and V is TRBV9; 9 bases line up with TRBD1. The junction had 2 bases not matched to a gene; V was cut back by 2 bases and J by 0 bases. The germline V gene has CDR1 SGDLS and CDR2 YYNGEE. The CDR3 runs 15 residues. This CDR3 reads CASSVGTGMNTEAFF. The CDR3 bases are TGTGCCAGCAGCGTGGGGACAGGGATGAACACTGAAGCTTTCTTT.

The CDR3 region is CAIRAAGADEQFF. DNA for the CDR3: TGTGCCATCAGAGCGGCGGGGGCGGATGAGCAGTTCTTC. This chain links TRBV10-3 with TRBJ2-1; D is perhaps TRBD2 (7 bases). The CDR3 length is 13 residues. Trimming took 6 bases from V and 8 from J, leaving 14 bases between them. CDR1 and CDR2 from the germline V gene are ENHRY and SYGVKD.

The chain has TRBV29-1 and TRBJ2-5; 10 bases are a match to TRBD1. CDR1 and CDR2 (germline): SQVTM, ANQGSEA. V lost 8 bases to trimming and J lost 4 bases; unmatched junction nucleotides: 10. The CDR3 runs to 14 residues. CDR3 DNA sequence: TGCAGCAACCGGGACAGGGGTTCCGGAGAGACCCAGTACTTC. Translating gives CSNRDRGSGETQYF. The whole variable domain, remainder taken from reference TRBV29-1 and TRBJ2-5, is SAVISQKPSRDICQRGTSLTIQCQVDSQVTMMFWYRQQPGQSLTLIATANQGSEATYESGFVIDKFPISRPNLTFSTLTVSNMSPEDSSIYLCSNRDRGSGETQYFGPGTRLLVL.

CDR3 residues: CASRWTSGRVQYF. The CDR3, as DNA: TGTGCCAGCCGATGGACTAGCGGGAGGGTTCAGTACTTC. The J gene is TRBJ2-5, the V gene TRBV27; 15 nucleotides line up with TRBD2. The junction had 6 bases not matched to a gene; V was cut back by 8 bases and J by 11 bases. This CDR3 spans 13 amino acids. In germline, CDR1 is MNHEY, CDR2 SMNVEV (reference sequence).

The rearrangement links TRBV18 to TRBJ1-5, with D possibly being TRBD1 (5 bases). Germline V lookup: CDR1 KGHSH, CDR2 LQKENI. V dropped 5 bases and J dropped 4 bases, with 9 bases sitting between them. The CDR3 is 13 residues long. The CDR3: CASSSRQNQPQHF. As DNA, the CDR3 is TGTGCCAGCTCATCGCGACAGAATCAGCCCCAGCATTTT.

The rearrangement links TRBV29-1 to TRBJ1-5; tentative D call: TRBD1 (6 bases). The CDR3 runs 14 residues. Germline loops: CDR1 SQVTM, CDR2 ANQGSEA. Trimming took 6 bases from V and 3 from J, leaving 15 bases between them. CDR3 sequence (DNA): TGCAGCGTCGGGGGCGGAAACCCCAATCAGCCCCAGCATTTT. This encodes CSVGGGNPNQPQHF.

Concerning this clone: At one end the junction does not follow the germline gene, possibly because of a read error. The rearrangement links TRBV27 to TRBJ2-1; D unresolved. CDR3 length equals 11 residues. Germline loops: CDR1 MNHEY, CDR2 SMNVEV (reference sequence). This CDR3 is CASTLYNEQFF. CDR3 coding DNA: TGTGCCAGCACTTTATACAATGAGCAGTTCTTC.

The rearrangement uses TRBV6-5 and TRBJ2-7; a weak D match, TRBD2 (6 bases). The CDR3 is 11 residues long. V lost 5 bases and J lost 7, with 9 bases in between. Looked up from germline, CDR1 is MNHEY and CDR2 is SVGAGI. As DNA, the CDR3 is TGTGCCAGCAGTCAGGCGGGGGAGCAGTACTTC. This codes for CASSQAGEQYF.

CDR3 residues: CASSTVAGAGTDTQYF. In DNA form, the CDR3 reads TGTGCCAGCAGCACCGTAGCGGGGGCAGGTACAGATACGCAGTATTTT. The chain is built from TRBV5-4 and TRBJ2-3; 9 positions match TRBD2. Germline V gives CDR1 SGHNT, CDR2 YYREEE (reference sequence). The CDR3 consists of 16 residues. The V and J ends lost 4 bases and 3 bases, in that order; junction bases with no gene match: 9.

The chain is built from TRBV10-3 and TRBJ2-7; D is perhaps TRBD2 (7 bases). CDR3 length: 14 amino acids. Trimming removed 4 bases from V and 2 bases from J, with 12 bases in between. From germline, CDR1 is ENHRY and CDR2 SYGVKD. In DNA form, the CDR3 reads TGTGCCATCAGTGTAGGCGGGGGCACCTACGAGCAGTACTTC. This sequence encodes CAISVGGGTYEQYF.

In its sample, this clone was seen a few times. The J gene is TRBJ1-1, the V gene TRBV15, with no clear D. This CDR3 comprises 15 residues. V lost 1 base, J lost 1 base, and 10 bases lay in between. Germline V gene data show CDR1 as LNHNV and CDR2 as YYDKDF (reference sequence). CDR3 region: CATSRGNRANTEAFF. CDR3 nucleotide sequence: TGTGCCACCAGCAGAGGAAACCGCGCGAACACTGAAGCTTTCTTT.